These T cell receptor beta chains were read from a single sample in a study of blood T cells in healthy people across ages. MiXCR was run by TCRdb on the 5' RACE reads, yielding one entry per CDR3 protein. The profile covers 1.5 million to 2 million distinct CDR3 sequences, with more than 35% appearing a single time and around 23% taken by the ten largest. The sequenced material came from blood. The receptors originated from a human donor in good health. CDR3s include the opening cysteine and the closing phenylalanine or tryptophan. D genes are given only for firm matches. Only some rows state a clone size, as once, few, many or a class for expanded clones.

J: TRBJ2-7; length: 13; size: NA; V: TRBV20-1; D: NA; CDR3: CSVRSQLSYEQYF; DNA: TGCAGTGTACGATCCCAACTATCCTACGAGCAGTACTTC
J: TRBJ2-7; length: 15; size: once; V: TRBV2; D: TRBD1; CDR3: CASSLRDRDYYEQYF; DNA: TGTGCCAGCAGCCTCCGGGACAGGGATTATTACGAGCAGTACTTC
J: TRBJ1-6; length: 12; size: NA; V: TRBV19; D: NA; CDR3: CASSYNNSPLHF; DNA: TGTGCCAGTAGTTACAACAATTCACCCCTCCACTTT
J: TRBJ2-5; length: 11; size: many; V: TRBV29-1; D: NA; CDR3: CSAGMDREQYF; DNA: TGCAGCGCCGGAATGGACAGAGAGCAGTACTTC
J: TRBJ2-5; length: 15; size: once; V: TRBV20-1; D: NA; CDR3: CSARLVGKSQETQYF; DNA: TGCAGTGCTAGACTAGTGGGGAAGTCTCAAGAGACCCAGTACTTC
J: TRBJ1-2; length: 16; size: NA; V: TRBV15; D: NA; CDR3: CATSRERGKGSYGYTF; DNA: TGTGCCACCAGCAGAGAACGAGGGAAGGGGAGCTATGGCTACACCTTC
J: TRBJ1-1; length: 13; size: NA; V: TRBV25-1; D: NA; CDR3: CASSVWGDTEAFF; DNA: TGTGCCAGCAGTGTTTGGGGGGACACTGAAGCTTTCTTT
J: TRBJ2-4; length: 19; size: NA; V: TRBV15; D: TRBD2; CDR3: CATSSGTSGGYLAENIQYF; DNA: TGTGCCACCAGCAGTGGAACTAGCGGGGGGTATCTAGCCGAAAACATTCAGTACTTC
J: TRBJ2-1; length: 13; size: NA; V: TRBV6-1; D: NA; CDR3: CASSVVQINEQFF; DNA: TGTGCCAGCAGTGTGGTGCAAATCAATGAGCAGTTCTTC
J: TRBJ2-5; length: 13; size: few; V: TRBV29-1; D: NA; CDR3: CSVEGRVKETQYF; DNA: TGCAGCGTTGAGGGCAGAGTAAAAGAGACCCAGTACTTC
J: TRBJ1-5; length: 14; size: few; V: TRBV4-1; D: NA; CDR3: CASSRLLGNQPQHF; DNA: TGCGCCAGCAGCCGCCTATTAGGCAATCAGCCCCAGCATTTT
J: TRBJ2-3; length: 14; size: NA; V: TRBV11-3; D: NA; CDR3: CASSFLVGLDTQYF; DNA: TGTGCCAGCAGCTTCCTCGTGGGGTTGGATACGCAGTATTTT
J: TRBJ1-6; length: 15; size: NA; V: TRBV6-6; D: NA; CDR3: CASSYSISGNSPLHF; DNA: TGTGCCAGCAGTTACTCGATTTCAGGGAATTCACCCCTCCACTTT
J: TRBJ1-1; length: 13; size: NA; V: TRBV6-5; D: NA; CDR3: CASSYLGETEAFF; DNA: TGTGCCAGCAGTTACTTGGGGGAAACTGAAGCTTTCTTT
J: TRBJ2-3; length: 14; size: few; V: TRBV7-2; D: NA; CDR3: CASSSGYSTDTQYF; DNA: TGTGCCAGCAGCTCGGGGTATAGCACAGATACGCAGTATTTT
J: TRBJ1-2; length: 18; size: few; V: TRBV20-1; D: NA; CDR3: CSAREELEAYRDNYGYTF; DNA: TGCAGTGCTAGAGAGGAGTTGGAGGCGTACAGGGATAACTATGGCTACACCTTC
J: TRBJ1-1; length: 13; size: NA; V: TRBV29-1; D: NA; CDR3: CSVEEVSFTEAFF; DNA: TGCAGCGTTGAAGAAGTATCCTTCACTGAAGCTTTCTTT
J: TRBJ2-5; length: 18; size: NA; V: TRBV4-3; D: NA; CDR3: CASSQGPLSEAVQETQYF; DNA: TGCGCCAGCAGCCAAGGCCCCCTCAGCGAGGCCGTTCAAGAGACCCAGTACTTC
J: TRBJ2-7; length: 12; size: NA; V: TRBV2; D: NA; CDR3: CASERDGYEQYF; DNA: TGTGCCAGCGAAAGGGACGGCTACGAGCAGTACTTC
J: TRBJ2-6; length: 17; size: many; V: TRBV18; D: TRBD1; CDR3: CASPGQGASSGANVLTF; DNA: TGTGCCAGCCCGGGACAGGGGGCGTCATCTGGGGCCAACGTCCTGACTTTC
J: TRBJ2-3; length: 15; size: NA; V: TRBV7-3; D: NA; CDR3: CASSPFRGTTDTQYF; DNA: TGTGCCAGCAGCCCCTTTAGGGGAACCACAGATACGCAGTATTTT
J: TRBJ2-4; length: 12; size: NA; V: TRBV11-2; D: TRBD1; CDR3: CASSSTGRGLYF; DNA: TGTGCCAGCAGCTCGACAGGGAGAGGACTGTACTTC
J: TRBJ2-1; length: 11; size: few; V: TRBV29-1; D: NA; CDR3: CSVLAGTEQFF; DNA: TGCAGCGTGCTCGCGGGGACTGAGCAGTTCTTC
J: TRBJ2-1; length: 12; size: NA; V: TRBV28; D: NA; CDR3: CASSIVVNEQFF; DNA: TGTGCCAGCAGTATCGTAGTGAATGAGCAGTTCTTC